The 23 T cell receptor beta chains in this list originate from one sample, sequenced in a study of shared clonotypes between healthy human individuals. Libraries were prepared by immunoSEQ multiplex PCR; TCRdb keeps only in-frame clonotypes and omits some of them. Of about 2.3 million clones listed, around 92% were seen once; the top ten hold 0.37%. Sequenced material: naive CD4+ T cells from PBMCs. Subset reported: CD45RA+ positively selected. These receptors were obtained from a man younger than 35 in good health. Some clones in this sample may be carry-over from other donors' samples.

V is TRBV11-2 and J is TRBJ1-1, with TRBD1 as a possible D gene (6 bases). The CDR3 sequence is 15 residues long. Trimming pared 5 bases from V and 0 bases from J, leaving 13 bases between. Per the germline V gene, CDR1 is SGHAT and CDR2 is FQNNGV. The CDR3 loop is CASSPRTALNTEAFF. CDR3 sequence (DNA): TGTGCCAGCAGCCCAAGGACAGCCTTGAACACTGAAGCTTTCTTT.

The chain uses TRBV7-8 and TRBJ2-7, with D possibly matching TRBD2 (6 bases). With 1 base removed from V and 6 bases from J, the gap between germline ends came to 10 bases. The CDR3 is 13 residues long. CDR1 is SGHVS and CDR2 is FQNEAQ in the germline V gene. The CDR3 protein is CASSLVTAGEQYF. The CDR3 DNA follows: TGTGCCAGCAGCTTAGTCACAGCGGGCGAGCAGTACTTC.

This CDR3 is CASSQEQEWIKYEQYF. As DNA, the CDR3 is TGCGCCAGCAGCCAAGAACAGGAGTGGATTAAATACGAGCAGTACTTC. The genes are TRBV4-1 and TRBJ2-7; tentative D call: TRBD1 (5 bases). Germline CDR1 MGHRA, CDR2 YSYEKL. V lost 0 bases and J 4 bases, leaving 16 bases between the germline ends. The CDR3 spans 16 residues.

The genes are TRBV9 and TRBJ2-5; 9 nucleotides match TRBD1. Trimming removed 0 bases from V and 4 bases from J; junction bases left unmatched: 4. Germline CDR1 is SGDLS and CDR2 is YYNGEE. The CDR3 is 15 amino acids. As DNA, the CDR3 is TGTGCCAGCAGCGTAGAGGGACAGGGTCCAGAGACCCAGTACTTC. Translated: CASSVEGQGPETQYF.

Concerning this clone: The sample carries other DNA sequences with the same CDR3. CDR3 in DNA: TGTGCCAGCAGTTTCTCGTACAATGAGCAGTTCTTC. Protein: CASSFSYNEQFF. The chain recombines TRBV28 with TRBJ2-1; no firm D call. Germline assignment: CDR1 MDHEN and CDR2 SYDVKM. The CDR3 is made up of 12 amino acids. V gave up 3 bases and J gave up 4 bases, with 4 bases separating them.

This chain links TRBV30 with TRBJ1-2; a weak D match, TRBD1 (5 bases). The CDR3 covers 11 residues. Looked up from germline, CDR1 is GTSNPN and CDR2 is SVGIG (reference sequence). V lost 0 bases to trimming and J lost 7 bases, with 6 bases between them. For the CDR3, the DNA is TGTGCCTGGAGTGTAGGGGCTGGCTACACCTTC. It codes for CAWSVGAGYTF.

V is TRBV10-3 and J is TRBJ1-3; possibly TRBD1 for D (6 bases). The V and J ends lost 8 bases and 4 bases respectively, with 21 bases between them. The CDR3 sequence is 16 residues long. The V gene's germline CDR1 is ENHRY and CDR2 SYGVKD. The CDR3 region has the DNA TGTGCCATCGCCAAGATCACAGGGCAATCCGGAAACACCATATATTTT. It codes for CAIAKITGQSGNTIYF.

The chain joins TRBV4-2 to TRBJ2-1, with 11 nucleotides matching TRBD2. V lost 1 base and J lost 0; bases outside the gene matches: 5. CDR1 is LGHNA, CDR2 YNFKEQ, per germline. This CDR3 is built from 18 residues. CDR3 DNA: TGTGCCAGCAGCCAAGGTCTAGCGGGAGGCCCCTCCTACAATGAGCAGTTCTTC. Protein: CASSQGLAGGPSYNEQFF.

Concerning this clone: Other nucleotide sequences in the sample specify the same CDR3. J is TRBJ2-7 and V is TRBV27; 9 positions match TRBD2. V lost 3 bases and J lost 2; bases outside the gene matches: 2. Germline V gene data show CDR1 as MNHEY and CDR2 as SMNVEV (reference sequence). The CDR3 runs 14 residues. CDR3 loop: CASSLGGRAYEQYF. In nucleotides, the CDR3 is TGTGCCAGCAGTTTGGGCGGGAGGGCCTACGAGCAGTACTTC.

DNA of the CDR3: TGTGCCAGTAGCGTCGGGCAGGGAGAGAGACCCCAGCATTTT. Residues: CASSVGQGERPQHF. The rearrangement joins TRBV19 to TRBJ1-5; TRBD1 might be the D (5 bases). Between the trimmed V and J ends, which lost 6 bases and 10 bases, there was a span of 19 bases. CDR1 is LNHDA, CDR2 SQIVND, per germline (reference sequence). CDR3 length: 14 residues.

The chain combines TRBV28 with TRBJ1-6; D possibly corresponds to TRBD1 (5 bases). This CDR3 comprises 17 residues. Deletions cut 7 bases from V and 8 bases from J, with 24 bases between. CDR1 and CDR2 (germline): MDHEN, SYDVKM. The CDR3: CASIDPTSRGVDSPLHF. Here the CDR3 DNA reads TGTGCCAGCATCGATCCGACATCTCGAGGGGTTGATTCACCCCTCCACTTT.

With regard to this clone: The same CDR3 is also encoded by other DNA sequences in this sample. This chain's CDR3 is CASSLGQGVSYEQYF. Here the CDR3 DNA reads TGTGCCAGCAGTCTAGGACAGGGGGTTTCCTACGAGCAGTACTTC. The chain carries TRBV28 and TRBJ2-7, with TRBD1 identical over 10 bases. The CDR3 runs to 15 residues. V lost 5 bases and J lost 1; bases outside the gene matches: 5. Germline-derived CDR1 and CDR2 are MDHEN and SYDVKM. The full variable domain, with the rest looked up from reference TRBV28 and TRBJ2-7, is DVKVTQSSRYLVKRTGEKVFLECVQDMDHENMFWYRQDPGLGLRLIYFSYDVKMKEKGDIPEGYSVSREKKERFSLILESASTNQTSMYLCASSLGQGVSYEQYFGPGTRLTVT.

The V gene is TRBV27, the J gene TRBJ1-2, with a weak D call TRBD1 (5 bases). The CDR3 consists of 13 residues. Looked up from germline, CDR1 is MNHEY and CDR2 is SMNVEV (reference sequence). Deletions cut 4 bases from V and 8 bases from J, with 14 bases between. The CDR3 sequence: CASSSIGARGYTF. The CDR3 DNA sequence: TGTGCCAGCAGTTCAATCGGGGCGAGAGGCTACACCTTC.

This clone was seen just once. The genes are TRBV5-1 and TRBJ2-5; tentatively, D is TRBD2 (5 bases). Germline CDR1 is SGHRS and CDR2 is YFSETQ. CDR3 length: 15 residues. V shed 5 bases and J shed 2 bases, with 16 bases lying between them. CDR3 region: CASRVREAAQETQYF. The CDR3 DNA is TGCGCCAGCAGGGTGAGGGAAGCGGCACAAGAGACCCAGTACTTC.

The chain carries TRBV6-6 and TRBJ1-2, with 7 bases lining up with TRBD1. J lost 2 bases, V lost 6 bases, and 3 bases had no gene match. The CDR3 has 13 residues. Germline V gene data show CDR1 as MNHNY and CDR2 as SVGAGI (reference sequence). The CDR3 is CASRMTGNYGYTF. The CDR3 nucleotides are TGTGCCAGCAGGATGACAGGGAACTATGGCTACACCTTC.

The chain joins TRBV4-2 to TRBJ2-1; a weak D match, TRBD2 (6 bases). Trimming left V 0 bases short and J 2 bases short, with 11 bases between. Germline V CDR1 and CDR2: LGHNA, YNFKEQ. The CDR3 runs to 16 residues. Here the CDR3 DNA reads TGTGCCAGCAGCCAAGAAGTGGGAGGAACCTACAATGAGCAGTTCTTC. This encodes CASSQEVGGTYNEQFF.

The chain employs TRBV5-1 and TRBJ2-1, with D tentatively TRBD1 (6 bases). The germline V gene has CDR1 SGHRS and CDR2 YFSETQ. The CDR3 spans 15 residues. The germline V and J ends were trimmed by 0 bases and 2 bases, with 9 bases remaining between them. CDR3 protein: CASSLDRAAYNEQFF. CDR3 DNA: TGCGCCAGCAGCTTGGACAGGGCGGCCTACAATGAGCAGTTCTTC.

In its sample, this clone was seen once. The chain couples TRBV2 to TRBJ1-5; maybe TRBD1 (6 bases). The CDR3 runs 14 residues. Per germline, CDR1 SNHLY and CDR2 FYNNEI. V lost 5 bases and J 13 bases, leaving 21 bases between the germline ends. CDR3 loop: CASSPGQLASRQHF. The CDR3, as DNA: TGTGCCAGCAGTCCAGGACAGCTCGCCTCTAGACAGCATTTT.

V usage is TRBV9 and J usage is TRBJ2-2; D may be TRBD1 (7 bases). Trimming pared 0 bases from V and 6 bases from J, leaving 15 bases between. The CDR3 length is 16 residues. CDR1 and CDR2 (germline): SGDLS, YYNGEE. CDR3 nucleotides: TGTGCCAGCAGCGTAGCTCCAGGAGGGACAGCCGGGGAGCTGTTTTTT. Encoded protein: CASSVAPGGTAGELFF.

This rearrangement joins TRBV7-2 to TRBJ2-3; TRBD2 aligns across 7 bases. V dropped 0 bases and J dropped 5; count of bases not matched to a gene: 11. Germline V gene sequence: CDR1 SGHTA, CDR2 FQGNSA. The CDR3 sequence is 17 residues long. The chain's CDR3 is CASSLALPGGPGDTQYF. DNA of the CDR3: TGTGCCAGCAGCTTAGCGCTCCCGGGAGGCCCGGGAGATACGCAGTATTTT. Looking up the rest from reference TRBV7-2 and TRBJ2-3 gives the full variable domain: GAGVSQSPSNKVTEKGKDVELRCDPISGHTALYWYRQSLGQGLEFLIYFQGNSAPDKSGLPSDRFSAERTGGSVSTLTIQRTQQEDSAVYLCASSLALPGGPGDTQYFGPGTRLTVL.

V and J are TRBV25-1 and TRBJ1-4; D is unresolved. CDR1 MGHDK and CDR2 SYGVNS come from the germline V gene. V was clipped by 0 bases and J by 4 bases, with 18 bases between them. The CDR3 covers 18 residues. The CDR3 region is CASSEYLGFEGINEKLFF. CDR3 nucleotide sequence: TGTGCCAGCAGTGAATATTTGGGGTTTGAGGGAATTAATGAAAAACTGTTTTTT.

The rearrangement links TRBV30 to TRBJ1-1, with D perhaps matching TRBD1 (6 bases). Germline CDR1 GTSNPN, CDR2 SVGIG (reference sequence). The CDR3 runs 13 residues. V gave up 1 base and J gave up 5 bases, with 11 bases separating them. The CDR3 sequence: CAWSDMTGTEAFF. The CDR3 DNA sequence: TGTGCCTGGAGTGACATGACAGGTACTGAAGCTTTCTTT.

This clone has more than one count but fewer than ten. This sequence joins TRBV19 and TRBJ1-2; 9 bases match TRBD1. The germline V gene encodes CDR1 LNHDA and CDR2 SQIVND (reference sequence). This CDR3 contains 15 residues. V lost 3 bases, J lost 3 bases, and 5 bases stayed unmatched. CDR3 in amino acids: CASSMTQGAHYGYTF. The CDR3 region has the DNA TGTGCCAGTAGTATGACACAGGGGGCGCACTATGGCTACACCTTC.